This T cell receptor beta chain was identified during a study of blood T cell repertoires in COVID-19. Turning to the study itself: Nucleic acid was either cDNA or gDNA, and it came from T cells, B-cell-depleted T cells, or PBMCs.

V lost 0 bases, J lost 2 bases, and 23 bases lay in between. Germline assignment: CDR1 SGHRS and CDR2 YFSETQ. The CDR3 contains 19 residues. Methods used by the authors: Amplification from reference gene primers served as the basis for estimated nucleated cell counts. Here immunoSEQ multiplex PCR was the method, and the copy in TCRdb shows in-frame clones only, minus some. V, J and clone size are those of that table, while D and trimming were read from the DNA. The table shows around 190,000 clones, with approximately 80% occurring only once. V gene TRBV5-1 combines with J gene TRBJ2-5, with D perhaps matching TRBD2 (5 bases). This TCR derives from a man aged 55 to 70 with acute or convalescent COVID-19. Sequencing used peripheral blood. CDR3 nucleotides: TGCGCCAGCAGCTTGGCCAGGTTGCTAGCTACACTTCCTCAAGAGACCCAGTACTTC. This codes for CASSLARLLATLPQETQYF.